Below, 22 T cell receptor beta chains from the same sample are listed, as sequenced in a study of OX40 agonist ivuxolimab in advanced cancers. Measured with immunoSEQ multiplex PCR; TCRdb has only the in-frame clones, and not every one. The table records approximately 77,000 clones, over 80% of them present only once. Sequencing was performed on CD4+ or CD8+ T cells sorted from blood, taken in a trial of the OX40 agonist ivuxolimab. The receptors shown here come from an adult with an advanced solid tumor such as melanoma, head and neck, liver or kidney cancer.

Only one count was recorded for this clone. The rearrangement links TRBV7-3 to TRBJ2-6; TRBD1 aligns across 7 bases. V lost 0 bases to trimming and J lost 4 bases; unmatched junction nucleotides: 15. The CDR3 runs 20 residues. Germline V gene sequence: CDR1 SGHTA, CDR2 FQGTGA. The CDR3 sequence: CASSLTGRTGTRQGANVLTF. The CDR3 DNA sequence: TGTGCCAGCAGCTTAACCGGGCGGACAGGCACACGACAGGGGGCCAACGTCCTGACTTTC.

J is TRBJ1-1 and V is TRBV19, with 7 positions matching TRBD1. The CDR3 sequence is 17 residues long. The germline gives CDR1 LNHDA, CDR2 SQIVND (reference sequence). V lost 9 bases to trimming and J lost 0 bases; unmatched junction nucleotides: 16. In DNA form, the CDR3 reads TGTGCCAGCCGACGGGCCCCACAGACAGGGTTGAACACTGAAGCTTTCTTT. As protein: CASRRAPQTGLNTEAFF.

This clone was picked up one time. The chain couples TRBV6-6 to TRBJ1-2; D gene unclear. Per germline, CDR1 MNHNY and CDR2 SVGAGI (reference sequence). The CDR3 has 14 amino acids. V dropped 2 bases and J dropped 4 bases, with 11 bases sitting between them. The CDR3 is CASSYEGVTYGYTF. The CDR3 coding sequence is TGTGCCAGCAGTTACGAGGGAGTCACCTATGGCTACACCTTC.

The chain recombines TRBV7-6 with TRBJ1-3; D unclear. There are 18 residues in the CDR3. CDR1 and CDR2 (germline): SGHVS, FNYEAQ. The ends were cut back, 0 bases at V and 3 bases at J, with 18 bases in the middle. The CDR3 DNA follows: TGTGCCAGCAGCTTAGCGTCGCGGGCACTGATGCTTGGAAACACCATATATTTT. Encoded protein: CASSLASRALMLGNTIYF.

J is TRBJ2-2 and V is TRBV29-1; 10 bases map to TRBD1. The germline gives CDR1 SQVTM, CDR2 ANQGSEA. V lost 4 bases, J lost 6 bases, and 2 bases stayed unmatched. This CDR3 is 13 amino acids long. CDR3 sequence (DNA): TGCAGCGTTGTAGGGACAGGGGCCGGGGAGCTGTTTTTT. This translates into CSVVGTGAGELFF.

The CDR3 is CASSDSGRFTDTQYF. CDR3 sequence (DNA): TGTGCCAGTAGTGATAGCGGGAGATTCACAGATACGCAGTATTTT. The chain links TRBV19 to TRBJ2-3, with TRBD2 matching 9 bases. The CDR3 runs to 15 residues. Germline V CDR1 and CDR2: LNHDA, SQIVND (reference sequence). The J segment lost 2 bases and the V segment lost 5 bases, leaving 5 bases of the junction unmatched.

Regarding this clone: An end of the junction differs from the germline gene, which may be a read error. The V call is TRBV7-7, the J call TRBJ2-5; the D gene is possibly TRBD1 (9 bases). This CDR3 contains 15 residues. Germline values: CDR1 SSHAT, CDR2 FNYEAQ (reference sequence). DNA for the CDR3: TGTGCTAGCAGCTTAGCGGGACAGGGAGAGGAGACCCAGTACTTC. Translating gives CASSLAGQGEETQYF.

This clone occurred once. This chain connects TRBV19 to TRBJ2-3, with 14 positions matching TRBD2. The V gene end was trimmed by 8 bases and the J gene end by 4 bases; junction bases not matched to a gene: 5. Germline-derived CDR1 and CDR2 are LNHDA and SQIVND (reference sequence). CDR3 length: 15 amino acids. This CDR3 reads CASGKGLAGADTQYF. Here the CDR3 DNA reads TGTGCCAGTGGCAAGGGACTAGCGGGAGCAGATACGCAGTATTTT. Variable domain in full (rest from reference TRBV19 and TRBJ2-3): DGGITQSPKYLFRKEGQNVTLSCEQNLNHDAMYWYRQDPGQGLRLIYYSQIVNDFQKGDIAEGYSVSREKKESFPLTVTSAQKNPTAFYLCASGKGLAGADTQYFGPGTRLTVL.

The rearrangement uses TRBV5-4 and TRBJ2-1; 12 positions agree with TRBD1. This CDR3 region has 15 residues. J was trimmed by 7 bases and V by 4 bases; bases with no gene match: 6. The V gene's germline CDR1 is SGHNT and CDR2 YYREEE (reference sequence). CDR3 amino acids: CASSPGQGARNEQFF. For the CDR3, the DNA is TGTGCCAGCAGCCCGGGACAGGGGGCGAGAAATGAGCAGTTCTTC.

The chain joins TRBV18 to TRBJ1-1; perhaps TRBD1 as D (5 bases). The V end was cut by 3 bases, the J end by 2 bases, with 13 bases between. The CDR3 runs to 15 residues. Per the germline V gene, CDR1 is KGHSH and CDR2 is LQKENI. The CDR3 sequence: CASSPAGHANTEAFF. CDR3 DNA: TGTGCCAGCTCACCGGCAGGGCACGCTAACACTGAAGCTTTCTTT. Looking up the rest from reference TRBV18 and TRBJ1-1 gives the full variable domain: NAGVMQNPRHLVRRRGQEARLRCSPMKGHSHVYWYRQLPEEGLKFMVYLQKENIIDESGMPKERFSAEFPKEGPSILRIQQVVRGDSAAYFCASSPAGHANTEAFFGQGTRLTVV.

The chain recombines TRBV5-1 with TRBJ2-5; D perhaps matches TRBD1 (6 bases). The DNA end favors TRBJ2-7, so the J call may be wrong. This CDR3 has 14 residues. CDR1 and CDR2 (germline): SGHRS, YFSETQ. CDR3 loop: CASSFSTGSYEQYF. CDR3 bases: TGCGCCAGCAGCTTTAGTACAGGGTCCTACGAGCAGTACTTC.

CDR3 sequence (DNA): TGTGCCAGCAGCCCTGTAGCGGGAGAGGGCGTAGATACGCAGTATTTT. It yields the protein CASSPVAGEGVDTQYF. This rearrangement joins TRBV5-5 to TRBJ2-3; 9 bases match TRBD2. Germline V gives CDR1 SGHKS, CDR2 YYEKEE (reference sequence). The CDR3 contains 16 residues. V trimming: 4 bases; J trimming: 5 bases; junction bases outside the gene matches: 11.

This chain connects TRBV11-2 to TRBJ2-7, with unresolved D. This CDR3 contains 14 residues. Germline CDR1 and CDR2: SGHAT and FQNNGV. Between the trimmed V and J ends, which lost 5 bases and 2 bases, there was a span of 13 bases. The DNA of the CDR3 is TGTGCCAGCAGCGGAAACAGAATGACCTACGAGCAGTACTTC. Translated: CASSGNRMTYEQYF.

The genes are TRBV11-3 and TRBJ2-5, with 7 bases that match TRBD1. This CDR3 comprises 15 residues. Germline trimming cut 5 bases from V and 2 bases from J; bases unmatched to any gene: 8. CDR1 is SGHNT and CDR2 is YENEEA in the germline V gene. The CDR3 loop reads CASSVGTDNQETQYF. Written as DNA, the CDR3 is TGTGCCAGCAGCGTTGGGACAGACAATCAAGAGACCCAGTACTTC.

The V and J genes are TRBV7-8 and TRBJ1-4, with D uncertain. Germline V CDR1 and CDR2: SGHVS, FQNEAQ. Trimming cost V 5 bases and J 8 bases, with 9 bases left between them. The CDR3 length is 12 residues. The chain's CDR3 is CASSLTQEKLFF. CDR3 nucleotide sequence: TGTGCCAGCAGCCTAACCCAGGAAAAACTGTTTTTT.

The rearrangement links TRBV18 to TRBJ1-5; the D gene is possibly TRBD1 (5 bases). V lost 6 bases and J 1 base, leaving 10 bases between the germline ends. The germline gives CDR1 KGHSH, CDR2 LQKENI. The CDR3 has 14 residues. The CDR3 DNA sequence: TGTGCCAGCTCGCAGGAGGGGAGCAATCAGCCCCAGCATTTT. Protein product: CASSQEGSNQPQHF.

The rearrangement uses TRBV4-3 and TRBJ1-2; tentative D call: TRBD1 (6 bases). V was cut by 6 bases and J by 2 bases, with 10 bases left in between. This CDR3 is 13 amino acids long. Germline V CDR1 and CDR2: LGHNA, YSLEER. The CDR3 protein is CASRQTGNYGYTF. The DNA of the CDR3 is TGCGCCAGCAGACAAACAGGGAACTATGGCTACACCTTC.

This clone has only one observation. V gene TRBV4-1 combines with J gene TRBJ2-6; D perhaps matches TRBD2 (6 bases). The CDR3 is made up of 19 amino acids. The germline gives CDR1 MGHRA, CDR2 YSYEKL. Trimming shortened V by 0 bases and J by 2 bases, and 17 bases separated the two germline ends. In DNA, the CDR3 is TGCGCCAGCAGCCAAGAAGCGGGCAGAAGCAATACTGGGGCCAACGTCCTGACTTTC. As protein: CASSQEAGRSNTGANVLTF.

This sequence joins TRBV11-3 and TRBJ2-7; D call uncertain. V lost 6 bases, J lost 0 bases, and 3 bases lay in between. This CDR3 is 11 amino acids long. In germline, CDR1 is SGHNT, CDR2 YENEEA. This CDR3 reads CASRSSYEQYF. The CDR3 DNA reads as TGTGCCAGCAGGTCCTCCTACGAGCAGTACTTC.

The rearrangement links TRBV4-2 to TRBJ2-2; tentative D call: TRBD2 (5 bases). CDR1 LGHNA and CDR2 YNFKEQ come from the germline V gene. Trimming removed 0 bases from V and 7 bases from J, with 15 bases in between. The CDR3 has 16 residues. In DNA, the CDR3 is TGTGCCAGCAGCCAAGATCGTGTGACTACTGTCGGGGAGCTGTTTTTT. Translating gives CASSQDRVTTVGELFF.

V gene TRBV9 combines with J gene TRBJ2-1; 10 bases are a match to TRBD2. The germline CDR1 and CDR2 sequences are SGDLS and YYNGEE. This CDR3 comprises 18 residues. Germline trimming cut 0 bases from V and 3 bases from J; bases unmatched to any gene: 9. The CDR3 sequence is CASSVAARTSGNYNEQFF. CDR3 coding DNA: TGTGCCAGCAGCGTAGCCGCTCGTACTAGCGGGAACTACAATGAGCAGTTCTTC. The whole variable domain, filled in from reference TRBV9 and TRBJ2-1, reads DSGVTQTPKHLITATGQRVTLRCSPRSGDLSVYWYQQSLDQGLQFLIQYYNGEERAKGNILERFSAQQFPDLHSELNLSSLELGDSALYFCASSVAARTSGNYNEQFFGPGTRLTVL.

The chain couples TRBV27 to TRBJ1-2; D not resolved. CDR3 length: 12 amino acids. Trimming took 5 bases from V and 6 from J, leaving 10 bases between them. Looked up from germline, CDR1 is MNHEY and CDR2 is SMNVEV (reference sequence). The CDR3, as DNA: TGTGCCAGCAGTCCCCGGGGAGATGGCTACACCTTC. As protein: CASSPRGDGYTF.